The 6 T cell receptor beta chains reported below all come from one sample, sequenced in a study of cytomegalovirus exposure and HLA in healthy donors. This PCR relied on a set of 60 Vbeta primers and 13 Jbeta primers. Only in-frame clones appear in the TCRdb table, and some are missing; sequencing was by immunoSEQ multiplex PCR. The data contain about 210,000 clones, about 77% of them singletons. The sample taken for sequencing was PBMCs. These receptors were obtained from a boy younger than 18 in good health and CMV-seronegative.

The gene calls are TRBV27 and TRBJ2-7, with a tentative D call TRBD2 (6 bases). Germline V gene lookup returns CDR1 MNHEY and CDR2 SMNVEV (reference sequence). V shed 5 bases and J shed 3 bases, with 11 bases lying between them. This CDR3 is built from 13 residues. In nucleotides, the CDR3 is TGTGCCAGCAGTCGGGCGGGGAACTACGAGCAGTACTTC. Its translation is CASSRAGNYEQYF.

J is TRBJ1-5 and V is TRBV15, with 9 nucleotides matching TRBD1. CDR3 size: 14 residues. Germline V gene lookup returns CDR1 LNHNV and CDR2 YYDKDF (reference sequence). V trimming: 4 bases; J trimming: 7 bases; junction bases outside the gene matches: 5. The CDR3 DNA reads TGTGCCACCAGCAAAACAGGGGGCCAACAGCCCCAGCATTTT. Translating it yields CATSKTGGQQPQHF.

The chain employs TRBV9 and TRBJ1-1; D not resolved. The length of the CDR3 is 14 residues. CDR1 is SGDLS, CDR2 YYNGEE, per germline. The germline V and J ends were trimmed by 4 bases and 1 base, with 11 bases remaining between them. The CDR3 DNA reads TGTGCCAGCAGCAGGAGTATCGAGAACACTGAAGCTTTCTTT. This encodes CASSRSIENTEAFF.

The chain carries TRBV4-1 and TRBJ1-5; TRBD1 might be the D (5 bases). The CDR3 is made up of 13 amino acids. Trimming took off 4 bases at V and 6 bases at J, with 10 bases between the two ends. Germline CDR1 reads MGHRA; CDR2 reads YSYEKL. The CDR3 loop is CASSLTRGQPQHF. The DNA for the CDR3 is TGCGCCAGCAGCCTAACAAGGGGTCAGCCCCAGCATTTT.

In this sample, this clone turned up a few times. The chain uses TRBV6-1 and TRBJ1-2; 8 bases are shared with TRBD1. This CDR3 has 15 amino acids. Germline CDR1 MNHNS, CDR2 SASEGT. With V trimmed by 6 bases and J by 6 bases, 12 bases remained unmatched. The CDR3 here is CASSQYPQGADGYTF. Written as DNA, the CDR3 is TGTGCCAGCAGCCAGTACCCGCAGGGGGCAGATGGCTACACCTTC.

The genes are TRBV6-5 and TRBJ1-4; D uncertain. Trimming took 7 bases from V and 4 from J, leaving 13 bases between them. Germline lookup yields CDR1 MNHEY and CDR2 SVGAGI. The CDR3 is 14 amino acids. The CDR3 sequence is CASTSVRYNEKLFF. CDR3 bases: TGTGCCAGCACATCCGTCAGGTATAATGAAAAACTGTTTTTT.